This T cell receptor (beta chain) was identified in a study of shared clonotypes between healthy human individuals. Study context: Aged between 18 and 49, the donors were two women and a few men. Per-donor plates numbered three CD4 naive, three CD4 memory, two CD8 naive and one CD8 memory.

The V gene's germline CDR1 is SGDLS and CDR2 YYNGEE. This CDR3 has 15 residues. The V and J ends lost 1 base and 2 bases respectively, with 10 bases between them. Study results and caveats: Generation probabilities of non-shared clonotypes were lower (relative to those shared by all four donors).

This clone was observed a single time. Its antigen is unknown. The data were produced by immunoSEQ multiplex PCR, yet TCRdb's version contains in-frame clones alone and is incomplete. Of 2 million to 2.5 million clones in the sample, 85% to 95% are singletons; the top ten hold approximately 1.7%. Positive CCR7 selection of CD45RO-negative cells yielded the naive CD8 cells, and terminally differentiated effector memory CD45RA+ cells were excluded. The V gene is TRBV9, the J gene TRBJ2-1; no firm D call. Sequences were obtained from naive CD8+ T cells from PBMCs. The clonotype was recovered from a young man in good health. Some clones in this sample may be carry-over from other donors' samples. The CDR3 region has the DNA TGTGCCAGCAGCGTATACTCGGAGCCCTACAATGAGCAGTTCTTC. Amino acids: CASSVYSEPYNEQFF.